The entry that follows covers one T cell receptor beta chain sequence. Its cognate antigen is unknown. This sample is part of a study of vaccination effects on CD4 cells after COVID-19. ViraFEST used viral peptide pools to expand antigen-specific CD4+ T cells before sequencing. The culture ran for about 11 days, and then CD4+ T cells were isolated. No vaccinee had earlier SARS-CoV-2 infection, and nucleocapsid antibodies were negative. Data came from immunoSEQ multiplex PCR; TCRdb stores just in-frame clones and leaves some out. This table holds tens of thousands of clones, roughly 76% found once. The CDR3 length is 13 residues. V was clipped by 0 bases and J by 8 bases, with 11 bases between them. Germline assignment: CDR1 SGHTS and CDR2 YDEGEE.

The rearrangement links TRBV5-8 to TRBJ1-2; weak D call: TRBD1 (5 bases). The receptor was derived from a human donor who received a COVID-19 vaccine. The specimen comprised CD4+ T cells from PBMCs cultured with HCoV-OC43 spike peptides, sampled before COVID-19 vaccination. Indicated subset: HCoV-OC43 spike overlapping peptide pool stimulation. This CDR3 is CASSLDRKKGYTF. The CDR3 DNA follows: TGTGCCAGCAGCTTGGACAGGAAGAAGGGCTACACCTTC.